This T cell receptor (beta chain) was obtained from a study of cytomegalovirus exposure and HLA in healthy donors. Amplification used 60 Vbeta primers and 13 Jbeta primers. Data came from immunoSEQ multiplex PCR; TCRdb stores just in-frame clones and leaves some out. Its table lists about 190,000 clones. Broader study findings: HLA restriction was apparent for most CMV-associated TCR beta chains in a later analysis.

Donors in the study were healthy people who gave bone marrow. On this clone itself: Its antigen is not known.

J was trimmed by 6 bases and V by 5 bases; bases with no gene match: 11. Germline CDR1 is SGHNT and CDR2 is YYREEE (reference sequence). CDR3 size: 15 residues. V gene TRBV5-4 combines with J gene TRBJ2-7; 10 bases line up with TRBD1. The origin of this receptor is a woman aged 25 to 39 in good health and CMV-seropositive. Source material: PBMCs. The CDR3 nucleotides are TGTGCCAGCAGTTATCCGGGACAGGGGCGCGTCGAGCAGTACTTC. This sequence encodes CASSYPGQGRVEQYF.